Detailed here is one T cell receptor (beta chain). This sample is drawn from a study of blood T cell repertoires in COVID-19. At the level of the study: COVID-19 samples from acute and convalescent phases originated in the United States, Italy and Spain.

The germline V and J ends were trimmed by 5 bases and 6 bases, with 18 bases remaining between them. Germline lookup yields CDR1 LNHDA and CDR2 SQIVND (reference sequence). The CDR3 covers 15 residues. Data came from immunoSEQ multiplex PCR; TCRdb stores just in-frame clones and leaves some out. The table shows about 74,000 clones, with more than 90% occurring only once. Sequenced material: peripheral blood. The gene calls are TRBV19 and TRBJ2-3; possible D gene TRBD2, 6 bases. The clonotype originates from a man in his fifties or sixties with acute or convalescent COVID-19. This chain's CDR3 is CASSPLAGRFDTQYF. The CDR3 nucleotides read TGTGCCAGTAGTCCGCTGGCGGGGAGGTTTGATACGCAGTATTTT.